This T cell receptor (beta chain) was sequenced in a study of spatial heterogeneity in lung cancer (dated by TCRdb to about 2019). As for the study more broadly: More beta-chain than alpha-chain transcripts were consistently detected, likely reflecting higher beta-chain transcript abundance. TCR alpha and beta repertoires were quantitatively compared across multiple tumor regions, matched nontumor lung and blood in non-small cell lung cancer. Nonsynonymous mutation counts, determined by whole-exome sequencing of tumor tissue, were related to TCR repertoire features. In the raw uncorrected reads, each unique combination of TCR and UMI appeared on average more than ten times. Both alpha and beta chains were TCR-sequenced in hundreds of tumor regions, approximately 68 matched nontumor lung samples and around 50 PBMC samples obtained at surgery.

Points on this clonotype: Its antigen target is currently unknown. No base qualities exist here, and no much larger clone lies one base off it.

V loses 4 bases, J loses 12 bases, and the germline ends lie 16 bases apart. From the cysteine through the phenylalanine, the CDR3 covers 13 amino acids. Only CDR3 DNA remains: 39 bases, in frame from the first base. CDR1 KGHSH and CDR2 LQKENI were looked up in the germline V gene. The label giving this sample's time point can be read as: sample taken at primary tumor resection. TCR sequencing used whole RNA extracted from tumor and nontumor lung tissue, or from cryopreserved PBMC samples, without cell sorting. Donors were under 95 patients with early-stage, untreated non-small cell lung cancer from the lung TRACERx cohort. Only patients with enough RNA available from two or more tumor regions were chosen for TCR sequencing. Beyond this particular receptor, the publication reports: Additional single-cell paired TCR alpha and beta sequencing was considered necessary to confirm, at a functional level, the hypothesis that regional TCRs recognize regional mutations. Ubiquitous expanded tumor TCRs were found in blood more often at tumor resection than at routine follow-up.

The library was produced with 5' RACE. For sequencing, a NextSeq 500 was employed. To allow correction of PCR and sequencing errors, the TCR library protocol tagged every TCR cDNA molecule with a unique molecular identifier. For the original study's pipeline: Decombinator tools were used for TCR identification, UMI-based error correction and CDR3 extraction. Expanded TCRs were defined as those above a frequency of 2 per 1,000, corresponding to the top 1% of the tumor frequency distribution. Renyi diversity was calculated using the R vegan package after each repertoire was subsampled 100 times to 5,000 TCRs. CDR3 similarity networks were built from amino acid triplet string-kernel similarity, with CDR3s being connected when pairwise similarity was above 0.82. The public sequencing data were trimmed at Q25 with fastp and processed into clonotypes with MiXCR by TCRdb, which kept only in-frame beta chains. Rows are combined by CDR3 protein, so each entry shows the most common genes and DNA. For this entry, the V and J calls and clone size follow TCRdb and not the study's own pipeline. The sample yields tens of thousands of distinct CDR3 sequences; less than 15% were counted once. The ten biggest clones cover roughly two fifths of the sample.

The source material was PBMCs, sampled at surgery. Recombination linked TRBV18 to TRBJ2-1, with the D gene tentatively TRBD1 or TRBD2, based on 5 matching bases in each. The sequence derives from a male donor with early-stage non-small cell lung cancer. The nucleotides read TGTGCCAGCTCACTAGAGGAAGGGACCGGGCAGTTCTTC. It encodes CASSLEEGTGQFF.